A single sample is the source of the 21 T cell receptor beta chains below, sequenced in a study of Graves' ophthalmopathy and Graves' hyperthyroidism. Investigators amplified TCR beta CDR3 regions from RNA transcripts. The workflow started with a first-round RT-PCR run with HTBI primers and then moved on to a second-round multiplex PCR. TCRdb fed the multiplex PCR reads into MiXCR, producing one record per CDR3 protein. The sample records about 640,000 distinct CDR3 sequences, about two fifths being singletons. Material: peripheral blood. All receptors derive from an adult man with Graves' ophthalmopathy.

This rearrangement joins TRBV5-1 to TRBJ1-1; D remains unclear. This CDR3 region has 13 residues. Germline assignment: CDR1 SGHRS and CDR2 YFSETQ. V was clipped by 4 bases and J by 6 bases, with 13 bases between them. This chain's CDR3 is CASSPGLPAEAFF. CDR3 coding DNA: TGCGCCAGCAGCCCCGGACTACCGGCTGAAGCTTTCTTT.

A few counts support this clonotype. It is likely a read error, because the conserved phenylalanine at the end of the CDR3 is missing. No DNA is shown, since the ends of the CDR3 on it are uncertain; the CDR3 is the one TCRdb lists. The CDR3 sequence: CASSLTGIRLNV. The genes are TRBV7-2 and TRBJ2-5; the D call in the table, TRBD1, was not verified against the DNA. Germline CDR1 SGHTA, CDR2 FQGNSA. The CDR3 numbers 12 amino acids, ends counted.

The V gene is TRBV9, the J gene TRBJ2-2; TRBD1 aligns across 8 bases. The V segment lost 7 bases and the J segment 5 bases; nucleotides outside the gene matches: 7. CDR3 size: 14 residues. Germline V gene sequence: CDR1 SGDLS, CDR2 YYNGEE. The CDR3 loop is CASGLTGETGELFF. CDR3 sequence (DNA): TGTGCCAGCGGCCTGACAGGGGAAACCGGGGAGCTGTTTTTT.

There are many counts of this clonotype. This chain connects TRBV29-1 to TRBJ2-6; no reliable D call. The V gene lost 3 bases and the J gene lost 2 bases, with 14 bases spanning the gap. Germline CDR1 is SQVTM and CDR2 is ANQGSEA. This CDR3 is built from 16 residues. The CDR3 DNA follows: TGCAGCGTTGAGGAGAGGCCCCTGCCTGGGGCCAACGTCCTGACTTTC. Its translation is CSVEERPLPGANVLTF.

In its sample, this clonotype was seen many times. The chain couples TRBV7-9 to TRBJ1-4; 11 bases are shared with TRBD1. V trimming: 4 bases; J trimming: 8 bases; junction bases outside the gene matches: 9. Germline V gene data show CDR1 as SEHNR and CDR2 as FQNEAQ (reference sequence). The CDR3 spans 16 residues. The CDR3 sequence is CASSSKPGQGDEKLFF. The CDR3 DNA sequence: TGTGCCAGCAGCTCCAAGCCGGGACAGGGGGACGAAAAACTGTTTTTT.

This clonotype was observed many times. The DNA of the CDR3 is TGCAGTGCTGTAAGAGGTCCAGGTAGTAGCAATCAGCCCCAGCATTTT. This sequence encodes CSAVRGPGSSNQPQHF. This chain uses TRBV20-1 with TRBJ1-5; D is unresolved. CDR3 length equals 16 residues. Germline V gene lookup returns CDR1 DFQATT and CDR2 SNEGSKA (reference sequence). The V end was cut by 5 bases, the J end by 0 bases, with 17 bases between.

In its sample, this clonotype was seen a few times. The J gene is TRBJ1-1, the V gene TRBV12-3 or TRBV12-4; perhaps TRBD1 as D (6 bases). V lost 6 bases to trimming and J lost 0 bases, with 14 bases between them. The CDR3 totals 15 residues. The CDR3 nucleotides read TGTGCCAGCAGCCTAGACAGGAGGTTGAACACTGAAGCTTTCTTT. Translating gives CASSLDRRLNTEAFF.

In this sample, this clonotype turned up once. The chain combines TRBV10-3 with TRBJ2-7; D may be TRBD1 or TRBD2 (6 bases each). The germline CDR1 and CDR2 sequences are ENHRY and SYGVKD. V shed 0 bases and J shed 13 bases, with 13 bases lying between them. This CDR3 is built from 12 residues. The CDR3: CAISESPWGAYF. CDR3 DNA sequence: TGTGCCATCAGTGAGTCTCCGTGGGGGGCTTACTTC.

Details on this clonotype: A single base separates this from a much larger clone, so it may be a read error. The missing conserved phenylalanine or tryptophan at the end of this CDR3 makes a read error likely. J is TRBJ2-5 and V is TRBV15, with D perhaps TRBD1 (7 bases). The CDR3 sequence is 17 residues long. Trimming took off 0 bases at V and 4 bases at J, with 18 bases between the two ends. Germline CDR1 LNHNV, CDR2 YYDKDF (reference sequence). The CDR3 coding sequence is TGTGCCACCAGCAGAGAGGAAGGAGGGGGCTTTTTAGAGACCCAGTACCTC. Protein: CATSREEGGGFLETQYL.

Of note for this clonotype: A clone one base away is much larger, so this may be a read error. The V call is TRBV20-1, the J call TRBJ1-2; D not resolved. V lost 0 bases and J lost 8, with 13 bases in between. The germline CDR1 and CDR2 sequences are DFQATT and SNEGSKA (reference sequence). The CDR3 extends over 13 amino acids. CDR3 sequence reads: CSARDSGPGGYTF. The CDR3, as DNA: TGCAGTGCTAGAGATTCCGGCCCGGGAGGCTACACCTTC.

The rearrangement uses TRBV14 and TRBJ1-6; TRBD1 agrees at 8 bases. The V gene's germline CDR1 is SGHDN and CDR2 FVKESK. CDR3 length equals 13 residues. V gave up 8 bases and J gave up 10 bases; unmatched junction bases: 7. CDR3 in DNA: TGTGCCAGCCCCACAGGGGGAGGCTCACCCCTCCACTTT. Protein product: CASPTGGGSPLHF.

This clonotype was observed a single time. This chain connects TRBV7-2 to TRBJ2-5; D is ambiguous. Germline V CDR1 and CDR2: SGHTA, FQGNSA. Trimming left V 5 bases short and J 4 bases short, with 17 bases between. The CDR3 covers 15 residues. The CDR3 sequence: CASSESLGMGETQYF. In DNA, the CDR3 is TGTGCCAGCAGCGAAAGTTTGGGTATGGGAGAGACCCAGTACTTC.

This clonotype was recorded at least ten times. The chain combines TRBV13 with TRBJ1-4, with D uncertain. Germline V gene sequence: CDR1 PRHDT, CDR2 FYEKMQ (reference sequence). This CDR3 comprises 12 residues. V lost 1 base to trimming and J lost 5 bases, with 2 bases between them. For the CDR3, the DNA is TGTGCCAGCAGCTTAGACAATGAAAAACTGTTTTTT. Amino acids: CASSLDNEKLFF.

This clonotype was found many times. The chain employs TRBV20-1 and TRBJ2-2, with D possibly matching TRBD2 (6 bases). The CDR3 contains 15 residues. Between the trimmed V and J ends, which lost 6 bases and 1 base, there was a span of 15 bases. Germline V CDR1 and CDR2: DFQATT, SNEGSKA (reference sequence). The CDR3 bases are TGCAGTGCCCCAATGCATAGCGGGAACACCGGGGAGCTGTTTTTT. This gives the protein CSAPMHSGNTGELFF.

The genes are TRBV7-7 and TRBJ2-7; D tentatively reads TRBD1 or TRBD2 (5 bases each). Germline loops: CDR1 SSHAT, CDR2 FNYEAQ (reference sequence). This CDR3 is built from 13 residues. DNA of the CDR3: TGTGCTTTTACCGGGACCCCGAAAGGGGAGCAGTACTTC. Translated, it gives CAFTGTPKGEQYF.

Only a few counts were recorded for this clonotype. The chain combines TRBV6-2 or TRBV6-3 with TRBJ2-5; no clear D. CDR3 length: 13 residues. Trimming pared 2 bases from V and 0 bases from J, leaving 4 bases between. Germline CDR1 and CDR2: MNHEY and SVGEGT. The CDR3 nucleotides read TGTGCCAGCAGTTACGAGTACCAAGAGACCCAGTACTTC. This gives the protein CASSYEYQETQYF.

As regards this clonotype: Given the absence of the conserved phenylalanine or tryptophan at the CDR3 end, a read error is likely. The DNA is left out, because the CDR3 cannot be placed on it with certainty; the CDR3 is given as TCRdb lists it. V is TRBV2 and J is TRBJ2-5; TRBD1 was called by the table and not checked on the DNA. The CDR3 is 10 residues long, ends included. Germline V CDR1 and CDR2: SNHLY, FYNNEI. The CDR3: CASSEEDTYT.

On this clonotype itself: The limits of the CDR3 on the DNA are not certain, so only TCRdb's listed CDR3 is given. The gene calls are TRBV29-1 and TRBJ2-5; the table names TRBD1, a call not compared with the DNA. Counting both end residues, the CDR3 totals 14 amino acids. The germline V gene encodes CDR1 SQVTM and CDR2 ANQGSEA. CDR3 protein: CSVRARLNQETQYF.

The chain combines TRBV24-1 with TRBJ2-2, with unresolved D. The CDR3 is 16 amino acids. Trimming cost V 11 bases and J 0 bases, with 18 bases left between them. Germline CDR1 reads KGHDR; CDR2 reads SFDVKD. The CDR3, as DNA: TGTGCCAGCTCACCTTTCGAGCGTTCGAACACCGGGGAGCTGTTTTTT. Its translation is CASSPFERSNTGELFF.

Many counts were recorded for this clonotype. V gene TRBV2 combines with J gene TRBJ1-5; D is possibly TRBD1 (5 bases). The CDR3 has 14 amino acids. V was cut by 2 bases and J by 7 bases, with 12 bases left in between. The germline gives CDR1 SNHLY, CDR2 FYNNEI. As DNA, the CDR3 is TGTGCCAGCAGTGAACGCAGGGACGGCCAGCCCCAGCATTTT. Amino acid sequence: CASSERRDGQPQHF.

This clonotype was found many times. For the CDR3, the DNA is TGTGCCAGCAGCGTTCTCCCCTCAGAGACCCAGTACTTC. The encoded protein is CASSVLPSETQYF. The gene calls are TRBV9 and TRBJ2-5; D gene unclear. The V gene's germline CDR1 is SGDLS and CDR2 YYNGEE. V lost 2 bases, J lost 4 bases, and 9 bases lay in between. This CDR3 spans 13 amino acids.